The sequence of this T cell receptor beta chain was determined in a study of blood T cell repertoires in COVID-19. About the study: COVID-19 samples, acute and convalescent, were from the United States, Italy and Spain.

This clone showed up just once. V dropped 3 bases and J dropped 2; count of bases not matched to a gene: 5. This CDR3 comprises 16 residues. Germline values: CDR1 LNHDA, CDR2 SQIVND (reference sequence). Produced via immunoSEQ multiplex PCR; TCRdb's table is partial and in-frame only. Among around 230,000 clones, about 86% were seen once, and the ten largest hold 8.2%. Specimen: peripheral blood. The V and J genes are TRBV19 and TRBJ2-2; TRBD2 agrees at 8 bases. The source is a woman aged 45-65 years with acute or convalescent COVID-19. The CDR3 sequence: CASSMSSGINTGELFF. CDR3 sequence (DNA): TGTGCCAGTAGTATGAGTAGCGGGATAAACACCGGGGAGCTGTTTTTT.